A selection of T cell receptor beta chains follows, all from one sample in a study of response to subunit inactivated influenza vaccine. TCRdb passed the RT-PCR reads through MiXCR, listing each CDR3 protein once. The sample comprises roughly 570,000 distinct CDR3 sequences, about 14% of which are singletons, and more than 9.5% rests with the top ten. The sequencing here drew on PBMCs from blood, taken 12 days after vaccination. These receptors originate from a man aged 50-60 years who received an inactivated influenza vaccine. Each CDR3 is given with its conserved first and last residue. D genes are given only for firm matches.

>-|TRBJ2-5|TRBV7-9
CASTKGNFGETQYF
>-|TRBJ1-2|TRBV12-3/TRBV12-4
CASTLGVLSDGYTF
>-|TRBJ1-5|TRBV19
CASSILDQPQHF
>TRBD2|TRBJ2-1|TRBV24-1
CATSALRGRSASGRAMSYNEQFF
>-|TRBJ2-7|TRBV9
CASSAEGGLLEQYF
>-|TRBJ1-4|TRBV4-3
CASSRRQPTNEKLFF
>TRBD2|TRBJ2-6|TRBV6-6
CASSQNPPLAGGLNSGANVLTF
>-|TRBJ1-5|TRBV20-1
CSAIPTAFNQPQHF
>-|TRBJ2-5|TRBV30
CAWKGGGETQYF
>TRBD1|TRBJ2-7|TRBV20-1
CSAKSPGGDYEQYF
>TRBD1|TRBJ2-5|TRBV5-8
CASSLGVQGQGETQYF
>-|TRBJ1-2|TRBV12-3/TRBV12-4
CASSFIDSAYGYTF
>-|TRBJ2-1|TRBV4-3
CASSPSFGILNEQFF
>-|TRBJ2-1|TRBV6-1
CASSGLADVSYNEQFF
>TRBD1|TRBJ1-1|TRBV30
CAWRASGGTFF
>-|TRBJ1-1|TRBV11-1
CASQMAMNTEAFF
>-|TRBJ2-3|TRBV4-2
CASSQERTQYF
>TRBD1|TRBJ2-4|TRBV4-3
CASSQDHLDRFWGQRNIQYF
>-|TRBJ1-2|TRBV10-3
CAISDSNYGYTF
>-|TRBJ2-7|TRBV28
CASSLLSDSYEQYF
>TRBD1|TRBJ2-1|TRBV5-1
CASSTGTGVNEQFF
>-|TRBJ1-5|TRBV20-1
CSARDFVVSNQPQHF
>TRBD1|TRBJ1-1|TRBV12-3/TRBV12-4
CASSQGQGVRNTEAFF
>-|TRBJ1-3|TRBV19
CASSPGTFYSGNTIYF
>TRBD1|TRBJ2-7|TRBV28
CASSPRGTGDEQYF
>-|TRBJ2-3|TRBV7-2
CASSSSSGDTQYF
>-|TRBJ2-5|TRBV29-1
CSVGPRETQYF
>TRBD2|TRBJ2-5|TRBV6-5
CASSWAGVGQETQYF
>-|TRBJ2-2|TRBV6-1
CASRFLRQAENTGELFF
>TRBD1|TRBJ2-7|TRBV20-1
CSARVQGASEQYF
>-|TRBJ1-1|TRBV4-3
CASSQVARTNTEAFF
>-|TRBJ2-7|TRBV7-2
CASSFSDTVGEQYF
>-|TRBJ1-6|TRBV3-1
CASSPTPINSPLHF
>-|TRBJ1-5|TRBV12-3/TRBV12-4
CASSLGRNQPQHF
>-|TRBJ2-3|TRBV7-9
CASSLLGRGTDTQYF
>TRBD2|TRBJ2-1|TRBV4-3
CASSQETSGTYNEQFF
>-|TRBJ2-7|TRBV7-9
CASSPTWGASYEQYF
>TRBD1|TRBJ1-5|TRBV19
CASSILPGQRNQPQHF
>-|TRBJ1-4|TRBV5-1
CASSLGDDEKLFF
>-|TRBJ2-1|TRBV29-1
CSAYGGGSYNEQFF
>TRBD2|TRBJ2-1|TRBV7-2
CASSSTSDSYNEQFF
>-|TRBJ1-5|TRBV10-3
CAISDGGLSSAQHF
>-|TRBJ2-2|TRBV12-3/TRBV12-4
CASSFGLTNTGELFF